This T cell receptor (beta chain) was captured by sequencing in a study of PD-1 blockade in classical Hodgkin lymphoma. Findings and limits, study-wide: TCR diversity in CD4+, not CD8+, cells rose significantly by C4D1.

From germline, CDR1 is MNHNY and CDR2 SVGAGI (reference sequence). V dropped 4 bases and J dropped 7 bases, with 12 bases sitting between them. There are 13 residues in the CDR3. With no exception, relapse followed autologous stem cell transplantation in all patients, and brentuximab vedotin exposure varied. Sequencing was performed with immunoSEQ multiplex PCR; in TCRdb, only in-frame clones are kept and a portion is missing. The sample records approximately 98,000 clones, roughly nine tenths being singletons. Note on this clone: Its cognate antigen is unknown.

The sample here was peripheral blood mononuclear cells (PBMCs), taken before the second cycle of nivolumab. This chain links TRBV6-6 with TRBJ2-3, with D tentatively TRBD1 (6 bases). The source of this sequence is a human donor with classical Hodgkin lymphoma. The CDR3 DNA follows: TGTGCCAGCAGTTCACCAGGGGTGAATACGCAGTATTTT. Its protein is CASSSPGVNTQYF.